The 8 T cell receptor beta chains reported below all come from one sample, sequenced in a study of identical twins. TCRdb used MiXCR to reprocess the 5' RACE reads, holding one entry per CDR3 protein. The table includes 450,000 or so distinct CDR3 sequences, roughly an eighth detected once. The same data also went into a second study, on yellow fever vaccine responses in identical twins.

Sequenced sample: CD4+ T cells sorted from blood. All receptors come from a woman in her late teens or twenties in good health.

This clonotype was detected ten times or more. The chain recombines TRBV6-1 with TRBJ2-3; D is undetermined. Trimming stripped 6 bases from V and 3 bases from J, with 10 bases between. The length of the CDR3 is 13 residues. CDR1 and CDR2 (germline): MNHNS, SASEGT. CDR3 protein: CASSPRVTDTQYF. As DNA, the CDR3 is TGTGCCAGCAGCCCCCGGGTGACAGATACGCAGTATTTT.

This rearrangement joins TRBV13 to TRBJ2-1; possibly TRBD2 for D (6 bases). This CDR3 comprises 15 residues. The V gene's germline CDR1 is PRHDT and CDR2 FYEKMQ (reference sequence). The V gene lost 3 bases and the J gene lost 7 bases, with 16 bases spanning the gap. CDR3: CASSFLRAGGNEQFF. The DNA of the CDR3 is TGTGCCAGCAGCTTTTTGAGAGCGGGTGGGAATGAGCAGTTCTTC. Based on the CDR3 plus reference TRBV13 and TRBJ2-1, the full variable domain is AAGVIQSPRHLIKEKRETATLKCYPIPRHDTVYWYQQGPGQDPQFLISFYEKMQSDKGSIPDRFSAQQFSDYHSELNMSSLELGDSALYFCASSFLRAGGNEQFFGPGTRLTVL.

The chain uses TRBV6-2 or TRBV6-3 and TRBJ2-5; 7 positions match TRBD1. CDR1 and CDR2 from the germline V gene are MNHEY and SVGEGT. Trimming took 7 bases from V and 5 from J; bases not matched to a gene: 13. CDR3 size: 15 residues. As DNA, the CDR3 is TGTGCCAGCAATAAGAGGGACAGACAAGAGGAGACCCAGTACTTC. Translation: CASNKRDRQEETQYF.

In its sample, this clonotype was seen a few times. The rearrangement links TRBV12-3 or TRBV12-4 to TRBJ2-2; 13 bases fit TRBD2. Trimming cost V 3 bases and J 5 bases; bases outside gene matches: 9. CDR3 length: 18 residues. The CDR3 coding sequence is TGTGCCAGCAGTTTCGCACTAGCGGGAGGGCCGAGGACCGGGGAGCTGTTTTTT. This codes for CASSFALAGGPRTGELFF.

This clonotype appeared many times. The chain joins TRBV12-3 or TRBV12-4 to TRBJ1-5; 8 nucleotides align to TRBD1. Trimming took 6 bases from V and 1 from J; bases not matched to a gene: 11. This CDR3 is built from 17 residues. In nucleotides, the CDR3 is TGTGCCAGCAGACGATCCCGGGACAGGAGAAGCAATCAGCCCCAGCATTTT. Translated, it gives CASRRSRDRRSNQPQHF.

The table lists this clonotype with many counts. The gene calls are TRBV11-1 and TRBJ2-7, with 8 bases lining up with TRBD1. The CDR3 runs to 16 residues. Germline-derived CDR1 and CDR2 are SGHAT and FQDESV (reference sequence). J lost 3 bases, V lost 5 bases, and 12 bases had no gene match. CDR3 DNA: TGTGCCAGCAGCGAGGGGCGGACAGGGACCCACTACGAGCAGTACTTC. Its protein product is CASSEGRTGTHYEQYF.

CDR3 sequence: CASSSRVPGQGSYEQYF. Here the CDR3 DNA reads TGTGCCAGCAGCTCGCGGGTCCCGGGACAGGGGTCCTACGAGCAGTACTTC. This chain links TRBV7-8 with TRBJ2-7; 10 positions match TRBD1. This CDR3 has 17 residues. V dropped 4 bases and J dropped 1; count of bases not matched to a gene: 10. Per the germline V gene, CDR1 is SGHVS and CDR2 is FQNEAQ.

The chain has TRBV21-1 and TRBJ2-3; the table's D call TRBD2 went unverified against the DNA. TRBV21-1 represents a pseudogene. The CDR3 runs to 17 residues. In DNA, the CDR3 is TGTGCCAGCAGCAAACTAAAGGGCCTCCAACCACCGGATACGCAGTATTTT. It is translated as CASSKLKGLQPPDTQYF.